A single T cell receptor (beta chain) is shown here with its context. A second PCR, run for 7 to 11 cycles, used a sample-barcoded 5' primer plus a J-beta primer mix. Via MiXCR, TCRdb re-called the 5' RACE reads, giving one row per CDR3 protein. In the table there are fewer than 2,000,000 distinct CDR3 sequences, approximately 39% of which are singletons. The source of the sample is a study of blood T cells in healthy people across ages. Germline V gene data show CDR1 as DFQATT and CDR2 as SNEGSKA (reference sequence). The V end was cut by 5 bases, the J end by 0 bases, with 10 bases between. The length of the CDR3 is 13 residues.

Material for sequencing was blood. The J gene is TRBJ2-5, the V gene TRBV20-1; perhaps TRBD1 as D (6 bases). The TCR originated in a human donor in good health. The CDR3 protein is CSAPGQYQETQYF. Written as DNA, the CDR3 is TGCAGTGCTCCCGGACAGTACCAAGAGACCCAGTACTTC.